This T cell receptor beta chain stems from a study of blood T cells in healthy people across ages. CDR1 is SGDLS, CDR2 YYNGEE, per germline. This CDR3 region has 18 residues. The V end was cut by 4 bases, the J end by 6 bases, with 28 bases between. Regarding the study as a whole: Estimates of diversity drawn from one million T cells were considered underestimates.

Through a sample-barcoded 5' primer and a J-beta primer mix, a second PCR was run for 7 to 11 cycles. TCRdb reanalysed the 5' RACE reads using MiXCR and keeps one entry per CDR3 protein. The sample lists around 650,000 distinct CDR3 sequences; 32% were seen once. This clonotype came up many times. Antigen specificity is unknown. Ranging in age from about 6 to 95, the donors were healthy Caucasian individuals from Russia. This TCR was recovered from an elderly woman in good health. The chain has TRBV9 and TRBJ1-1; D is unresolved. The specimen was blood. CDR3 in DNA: TGTGCCAGCAGCCCCCCCTGGGGATTCGAGCGGGTCGGGGCTGAAGCTTTCTTT. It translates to CASSPPWGFERVGAEAFF.